The rows below give T cell receptor beta chains drawn from one sample of a study of blood T cell repertoires in COVID-19. Produced via immunoSEQ multiplex PCR; TCRdb's table is partial and in-frame only. The sample has some 270,000 clones, more than 80% seen once; the top ten hold about 4%. The sequenced sample consisted of PBMCs or T cells enriched from blood (not recorded which). The receptors shown here come from a woman aged 25 to 45 with acute COVID-19. The CDR3 runs from the conserved cysteine through the conserved F or W. The order of the fields is J gene, clone size, V gene, D gene, CDR3 DNA, CDR3 protein. D genes are given only for firm matches. Clone sizes are given selectively: once, few, many, or a class where the clone is expanded.

J: TRBJ1-2
size: .
V: TRBV4-3
D: TRBD1
DNA: TGCGCCAGCAGCCATGGGACAGCCGAGTATAGCTACACCTTC
CDR3: CASSHGTAEYSYTF

J: TRBJ2-7
size: .
V: TRBV27
D: .
DNA: TGTGCCAGCAGGACCACAGGACAGCGATTGACACCCTACGAGCAGTACTTC
CDR3: CASRTTGQRLTPYEQYF

J: TRBJ2-6
size: once
V: TRBV7-2
D: TRBD1
DNA: TGTGCCAGCAGCCCGGGACAGGGGAGGCTTGGCGTCCTGACTTTC
CDR3: CASSPGQGRLGVLTF

J: TRBJ2-2
size: .
V: TRBV19
D: TRBD2
DNA: TGTGCCAGTAAAGGGCTAGCGGGAGGCACCGGGGAGCTGTTTTTT
CDR3: CASKGLAGGTGELFF

J: TRBJ1-5
size: .
V: TRBV10-3
D: .
DNA: TGTGCCATCAGGGACAGCACAGCGGATCAGCCCCAGCATTTT
CDR3: CAIRDSTADQPQHF

J: TRBJ1-4
size: .
V: TRBV28
D: TRBD1
DNA: TGTGCCAGCAGTGATCCGGGACAGGGAAATGAAAAACTGTTTTTT
CDR3: CASSDPGQGNEKLFF

J: TRBJ2-3
size: .
V: TRBV5-1
D: .
DNA: TGCGCCAGCAGCTTGGCCCCGGGATCCACAGATACGCAGTATTTT
CDR3: CASSLAPGSTDTQYF

J: TRBJ2-1
size: .
V: TRBV14
D: .
DNA: TGTGCCAGCAGCCAAGAAAGAACTTTTGATGAGCAGTTCTTC
CDR3: CASSQERTFDEQFF

J: TRBJ1-1
size: .
V: TRBV29-1
D: TRBD1
DNA: TGCAGCGTTGAACGGGACAGGGTGGTCGGAGCTTTCTTT
CDR3: CSVERDRVVGAFF

J: TRBJ2-1
size: few
V: TRBV12-3/TRBV12-4
D: TRBD2
DNA: TGTGCCAGCACCACGGGACTAGCGGGAATGGAGTTCTTC
CDR3: CASTTGLAGMEFF

J: TRBJ2-7
size: once
V: TRBV14
D: TRBD1
DNA: TGTGCCAGCAGCCAAATCCGACAGGGTGTGCAGTACTTC
CDR3: CASSQIRQGVQYF

J: TRBJ2-7
size: .
V: TRBV27
D: .
DNA: TGTGCCAGCAGACCCGGGACTTCGAACTACGAGCAGTACTTC
CDR3: CASRPGTSNYEQYF

J: TRBJ2-1
size: .
V: TRBV15
D: TRBD1
DNA: TGTGCCACCAGCCACGACAGGGAGTCCTACAATGAGCAGTTCTTC
CDR3: CATSHDRESYNEQFF

J: TRBJ1-1
size: .
V: TRBV7-9
D: TRBD1
DNA: TGTGCCAGCAGCTTAACAGGGGGGACCACTGAAGCTTTCTTT
CDR3: CASSLTGGTTEAFF

J: TRBJ1-1
size: .
V: TRBV2
D: .
DNA: TGTGCCAGCAGGCGGGGGGTGGTCTTTGGGACTGAAGCTTTCTTT
CDR3: CASRRGVVFGTEAFF

J: TRBJ2-7
size: .
V: TRBV19
D: TRBD2
DNA: TGTGCCAGTAGTATAGTCACTAGCGGGAGGGGGACCTACGAGCAGTACTTC
CDR3: CASSIVTSGRGTYEQYF

J: TRBJ2-1
size: .
V: TRBV4-1
D: TRBD2
DNA: TGCGCCAGCAGCCGAAGTGTATTAGCGGGATCCAATGAGCAGTTCTTC
CDR3: CASSRSVLAGSNEQFF

J: TRBJ1-1
size: .
V: TRBV10-1
D: .
DNA: TGCGCCAGCAGTGAGTATCAACTTCAGGGGAACACTGAAGCTTTCTTT
CDR3: CASSEYQLQGNTEAFF

J: TRBJ1-3
size: .
V: TRBV30
D: TRBD1
DNA: TGTGCCTGGGACAGGGGACTGACAAACACCATATATTTT
CDR3: CAWDRGLTNTIYF

J: TRBJ2-7
size: .
V: TRBV28
D: .
DNA: TGTGCCAGCAGCTCTAGTAGCTCCTTACGGGAGCAGTACTTC
CDR3: CASSSSSSLREQYF

J: TRBJ2-7
size: few
V: TRBV5-6
D: .
DNA: TGTGCCAGCAGCCCTTTAGGGACATCCTCCTACGAGCAGTACTTC
CDR3: CASSPLGTSSYEQYF

J: TRBJ2-3
size: .
V: TRBV9
D: TRBD2
DNA: TGTGCCAGCAGCCCTAGTAGCGGGAGCGGCACAGATACGCAGTATTTT
CDR3: CASSPSSGSGTDTQYF

J: TRBJ1-1
size: .
V: TRBV7-3
D: TRBD1
DNA: TGTGCCAGCAGCTTGGGACAGGGTGTGACTGAAGCTTTCTTT
CDR3: CASSLGQGVTEAFF

J: TRBJ1-1
size: .
V: TRBV10-1
D: .
DNA: TGCGCCAGCAGTGATGGGCCGGGAGGGACTGAAGCTTTCTTT
CDR3: CASSDGPGGTEAFF